This T cell receptor (beta chain) was obtained from a study of control samples from healthy donors and cancer patients. TCRdb's copy holds only in-frame clones and misses some; the assay was immunoSEQ multiplex PCR. Of approximately 230,000 clones detected, over 70% appear once; the ten largest clones hold about an eighth. Germline values: CDR1 MNHEY, CDR2 SMNVEV (reference sequence). The V gene lost 6 bases and the J gene lost 4 bases, with 4 bases spanning the gap. The CDR3 totals 11 residues. The chain combines TRBV27 with TRBJ2-1; D is unclear. The source of this sequence is a woman aged 55-70 years with lung cancer. The sequenced sample consisted of PBMCs. This chain's CDR3 is CASRDYNEQFF. CDR3 sequence (DNA): TGTGCCAGCAGGGATTACAATGAGCAGTTCTTC.